The rows below give T cell receptor beta chains drawn from one sample of a study of cytomegalovirus exposure and HLA in healthy donors. This table comes from immunoSEQ multiplex PCR, and its TCRdb copy is limited to in-frame clones, with some not included. This sample has 95,000 to 150,000 clones, with around 85% found just once. Sequencing used PBMCs. All receptors come from a man aged 25-40 years in good health and CMV-seronegative. The CDR3 runs from the conserved cysteine through the conserved F or W. D genes are given only for firm matches. For some rows the clone size is stated as once, few or many, or as a class when expanded; others skip it.

>-|TRBJ1-1|-|TRBV19
TGTGCCAGTAGTATCAATAAGGGGCGGAACACTGAAGCTTTCTTT
CASSINKGRNTEAFF
>-|TRBJ2-6|-|TRBV2
TGTGCCAGCAGTGATCGGACACCCGGGGCCAACGTCCTGACTTTC
CASSDRTPGANVLTF
>TRBD1|TRBJ1-1|few|TRBV6-5
TGTGCCAGCAGTTTTGGGACAGGGTTCGACACTGAAGCTTTCTTT
CASSFGTGFDTEAFF
>-|TRBJ1-1|few|TRBV11-2
TGTGCCAGCAGCTTCCCCGGGAGACAAGCTTTCTTT
CASSFPGRQAFF
>-|TRBJ2-7|-|TRBV7-8
TGTGCCAGCAGCTTAGGACAGTCCTTTGGCTACGAGCAGTACTTC
CASSLGQSFGYEQYF
>TRBD1|TRBJ2-1|-|TRBV11-2
TGTGCCAGCAGCTTAGTGACAGGGAAGGGTAATGAGCAGTTCTTC
CASSLVTGKGNEQFF
>TRBD1|TRBJ2-6|-|TRBV28
TGTGCCAGCAGTTTTTTGCCCTCTACAGGGGTCACCTCTGGGGCCAACGTCCTGACTTTC
CASSFLPSTGVTSGANVLTF
>-|TRBJ1-2|once|TRBV2
TGTGCCAGCGGTGAAGAAAGTGTCTCAACTCGGGGCTACACCTTC
CASGEESVSTRGYTF
>-|TRBJ1-1|-|TRBV5-4
TGTGCCAGCAGCTCGGCGGGCCTAATGAACACTGAAGCTTTCTTT
CASSSAGLMNTEAFF
>TRBD2|TRBJ2-1|-|TRBV7-2
TGTGCCAGCAGCTCGACCGGGGGGTCTGATGAGCAGTTCTTC
CASSSTGGSDEQFF
>-|TRBJ1-3|-|TRBV5-5
TGTGCCAGCAGCTTTGGCACCACGTTCTCTGGAAACACCATATATTTT
CASSFGTTFSGNTIYF
>TRBD1|TRBJ2-1|-|TRBV5-4
TGTGCCAGCAGCTTAGCGCCCGGGACAGGCTACAATGAGCAGTTCTTC
CASSLAPGTGYNEQFF
>-|TRBJ2-3|-|TRBV10-1
TGCGCCAGCCCTAGAATGCAGGGCGCCGGCACAGATACGCAGTATTTT
CASPRMQGAGTDTQYF
>TRBD2|TRBJ2-1|-|TRBV7-2
TGTGCCAGCAGCTTAGCGGCTAGCGGGGGATACAATGAGCAGTTCTTC
CASSLAASGGYNEQFF
>TRBD2|TRBJ2-1|-|TRBV27
TGTGCCAGCAGTTTATCGGGAACGGGACTAGCGTTCTTCTACAATGAGCAGTTCTTC
CASSLSGTGLAFFYNEQFF
>-|TRBJ1-1|-|TRBV5-4
TGTGCCAGCAGCTTGTCCCAGGTGAACACTGAAGCTTTCTTT
CASSLSQVNTEAFF
>-|TRBJ2-7|-|TRBV7-2
TGTGCCAGCAGCATTACAGGTTTAGGCTCCTACGAGCAGTACTTC
CASSITGLGSYEQYF
>TRBD2|TRBJ2-1|few|TRBV27
TGTGCCAGCAGACATACTAGCGGGGAATCCTACAATGAGCAGTTCTTC
CASRHTSGESYNEQFF
>TRBD1|TRBJ1-6|-|TRBV27
TGTGCCAGCAGTGGGTGGACAGGGGGGGAATCACCCCTCCACTTT
CASSGWTGGESPLHF
>-|TRBJ2-3|-|TRBV27
TGTGCCAGCAGTCAGAAGGGGCGGGGATATAGCACAGATACGCAGTATTTT
CASSQKGRGYSTDTQYF
>-|TRBJ1-4|-|TRBV14
TGTGCCAGCAGCCAAGATTTCACAGCTATAAATGAAAAACTGTTTTTT
CASSQDFTAINEKLFF
>TRBD2|TRBJ2-7|-|TRBV6-1
TGTGCCAGCACGCCGGGGGGGATCTTGGAGCAGTACTTC
CASTPGGILEQYF
>TRBD1|TRBJ2-1|few|TRBV5-6
TGTGCCAGCAGCATCGGGACAGTTGTAAACAATGAGCAGTTCTTC
CASSIGTVVNNEQFF
>-|TRBJ2-7|-|TRBV27
TGTGCCAGCAGTTTAAATGACAGATCCTACGAGCAGTACTTC
CASSLNDRSYEQYF
>-|TRBJ1-5|-|TRBV7-9
TGTGCCAGCAGCCCCCTACAGGGACATAGCAATCAGCCCCAGCATTTT
CASSPLQGHSNQPQHF
>TRBD2|TRBJ2-3|-|TRBV7-6
TGTGCCAGCAGCTTAGGTAGCGGGGGGGGCACAGATACGCAGTATTTT
CASSLGSGGGTDTQYF
>-|TRBJ2-3|-|TRBV10-1
TGCGCCAGCAGCGCAAACAGGGCGGCAGATACGCAGTATTTT
CASSANRAADTQYF
>TRBD2|TRBJ2-1|-|TRBV27
TGTGCCAGCAGTTTACTTCTGGCGGGGGGGCCGGATGAGCAGTTCTTC
CASSLLLAGGPDEQFF